One and the same sample provided the 10 T cell receptor beta chains below, sequenced in a study of CD8+ T cells in alopecia areata listed by TCRdb under 2018. The sample's time point label, in plain terms: baseline before oral tofacitinib. Libraries came from the immunoSEQ multiplex PCR assay. For TCR sequencing, RNA was extracted from every sample and reverse transcribed into cDNA to serve as template. Drawn from immuneACCESS, this table holds only the in-frame rearrangements with V and J called that TCRdb kept. Clones are partly lost; checked studies trace under half to an unresolved V gene and leave the rest unexplained. The sample data list around 250,000 clones, and roughly two thirds of these were observed just once. Under 1.5% of the sample is in the top ten clones. The starting material was CD4+ T cells sorted from blood, obtained at week 0. The receptors stem from a human donor with alopecia areata.

The rearrangement uses TRBV15 and TRBJ1-1, with 7 bases lining up with TRBD1. CDR1 is LNHNV, CDR2 YYDKDF, per germline (reference sequence). This CDR3 contains 15 residues. V was clipped by 3 bases and J by 1 base; unmatched bases: 5. The CDR3 DNA reads as TGTGCCACCAGCAGCCCAGGGACAGCGAACACTGAAGCTTTCTTT. This translates into CATSSPGTANTEAFF.

The chain is built from TRBV5-4 and TRBJ1-2; no definite D call. This CDR3 is built from 13 residues. The germline V and J ends were trimmed by 0 bases and 1 base, with 4 bases remaining between them. Germline V gene lookup returns CDR1 SGHNT and CDR2 YYREEE (reference sequence). Here the CDR3 DNA reads TGTGCCAGCAGCTTGGCCAGTAACTATGGCTACACCTTC. It translates to CASSLASNYGYTF.

The chain recombines TRBV5-1 with TRBJ2-5, with 8 bases aligning to TRBD1. The junction had 3 bases not matched to a gene; V was cut back by 0 bases and J by 2 bases. The CDR3 loop spans 15 amino acids. Germline V lookup: CDR1 SGHRS, CDR2 YFSETQ. The CDR3 sequence is CASSLETGEQETQYF. The DNA of the CDR3 is TGCGCCAGCAGCTTGGAGACAGGGGAACAAGAGACCCAGTACTTC.

The CDR3 here is CASSLESRSGTEAFF. DNA of the CDR3: TGTGCCAGCAGCTTAGAGAGTCGGTCAGGGACTGAAGCTTTCTTT. The chain couples TRBV7-8 to TRBJ1-1; the D gene is possibly TRBD1 (5 bases). CDR1 is SGHVS and CDR2 is FQNEAQ in the germline V gene. The V gene lost 1 base and the J gene lost 5 bases, with 14 bases spanning the gap. This CDR3 spans 15 amino acids.

This clone was detected only a few times. The V gene is TRBV29-1, the J gene TRBJ2-5; 7 bases map to TRBD2. The CDR3 has 13 residues. Trimming cost V 7 bases and J 2 bases; bases outside gene matches: 7. Germline CDR1 and CDR2: SQVTM and ANQGSEA. CDR3 nucleotide sequence: TGCAGCGCCAGCGGGGTTAAACAAGAGACCCAGTACTTC. It is translated as CSASGVKQETQYF.

A word on this clone: This CDR3 is also generated by other DNA sequences in the sample. The chain employs TRBV30 and TRBJ1-5; perhaps TRBD1 as D (6 bases). CDR1 and CDR2 (germline): GTSNPN, SVGIG (reference sequence). With 3 bases removed from V and 3 bases from J, the gap between germline ends came to 9 bases. The CDR3 has 13 residues. The CDR3 sequence is CAWRGGVNQPQHF. CDR3 bases: TGTGCCTGGAGAGGGGGAGTCAATCAGCCCCAGCATTTT.

The genes are TRBV29-1 and TRBJ2-7; D tentatively fits TRBD1 or TRBD2 (6 bases each). Germline CDR1 SQVTM, CDR2 ANQGSEA. CDR3 length equals 13 residues. V gave up 5 bases and J gave up 2 bases, with 13 bases separating them. The CDR3 nucleotides are TGCAGCGTTATACCTGGGGGGCCCTACGAGCAGTACTTC. It specifies CSVIPGGPYEQYF.

The chain employs TRBV2 and TRBJ2-7; unclear D gene. CDR1 is SNHLY and CDR2 is FYNNEI in the germline V gene. This CDR3 spans 15 amino acids. Trimming stripped 0 bases from V and 6 bases from J, with 15 bases between. The CDR3 coding sequence is TGTGCCAGCAGTGAAGCGGGGTTTGTCAGTGGCGAGCAGTACTTC. Its protein product is CASSEAGFVSGEQYF.

This chain connects TRBV11-2 to TRBJ2-5; D might be TRBD2 (5 bases). Trimming took off 0 bases at V and 5 bases at J, with 16 bases between the two ends. CDR3 length: 16 residues. Germline V gene lookup returns CDR1 SGHAT and CDR2 FQNNGV. The CDR3 bases are TGTGCCAGCAGCTTAGAGGGCCCCACTAGTGAGGAGACCCAGTACTTC. This translates into CASSLEGPTSEETQYF.

The chain links TRBV19 to TRBJ1-2; 8 positions agree with TRBD1. CDR3 length: 15 residues. The trim removed 2 bases at V and 2 bases at J, leaving 4 bases unmatched. The V gene's germline CDR1 is LNHDA and CDR2 SQIVND (reference sequence). This chain's CDR3 is CASSIPRQGNYGYTF. DNA of the CDR3: TGTGCCAGTAGTATACCTCGACAGGGGAACTATGGCTACACCTTC.